Following are 13 T cell receptor beta chains from one sample sequenced in a study of CD8 T cell repertoires and HIV-1 epitope variants. Their cognate antigens are unknown. Libraries were prepared by immunoSEQ multiplex PCR; TCRdb keeps only in-frame clonotypes and omits some of them. The sample lists 5,000 or so clones, approximately 73% occurring once. Material: cultured CD8+ T cells derived from PBMCs. The receptors shown here come from a male donor with HIV.

The chain couples TRBV7-9 to TRBJ2-1; D is undetermined. The CDR3 consists of 14 residues. With 6 bases removed from V and 4 bases from J, the gap between germline ends came to 13 bases. CDR1 is SEHNR and CDR2 is FQNEAQ in the germline V gene (reference sequence). The CDR3: CASRPNSGYNEQFF. CDR3 DNA sequence: TGTGCCAGCAGGCCCAATAGTGGGTACAATGAGCAGTTCTTC. Full variable domain (missing parts from reference TRBV7-9 and TRBJ2-1): DTGVSQNPRHKITKRGQNVTFRCDPISEHNRLYWYRQTLGQGPEFLTYFQNEAQLEKSRLLSDRFSAERPKGSFSTLEIQRTEQGDSAMYLCASRPNSGYNEQFFGPGTRLTVL.

This clone showed up just a few times. This chain joins TRBV4-3 and TRBJ2-6, with 8 nucleotides matching TRBD1. The V segment lost 0 bases and the J segment 1 base; nucleotides outside the gene matches: 8. Germline loops: CDR1 LGHNA, CDR2 YSLEER. This CDR3 spans 19 amino acids. The CDR3 bases are TGCGCCAGCAGCCAAGATCGGCAGGGGGCTTATTCTGGGGCCAACGTCCTGACTTTC. Translated, it gives CASSQDRQGAYSGANVLTF.

This clone was found once. V usage is TRBV6-1 and J usage is TRBJ2-2, with TRBD1 matching over 8 bases. The CDR3 runs 16 residues. V lost 3 bases, J lost 4 bases, and 7 bases stayed unmatched. Germline V gene lookup returns CDR1 MNHNS and CDR2 SASEGT. The CDR3 spells CASSDHRGFSTGELFF. CDR3 bases: TGTGCCAGCAGTGACCACAGGGGGTTTAGCACCGGGGAGCTGTTTTTT.

V gene TRBV6-9 combines with J gene TRBJ2-1; D tentatively reads TRBD1 or TRBD2 (5 bases each). Germline V lookup: CDR1 MNHGY, CDR2 SVAAGI. The V end lost 6 bases, the J end lost 8 bases, and 14 bases lay between the germline ends. The CDR3 consists of 13 residues. The CDR3, as DNA: TGTGCCAGCAGGGTTCTTGGGGACGATGAGCAGTTCTTC. It specifies CASRVLGDDEQFF.

This rearrangement joins TRBV9 to TRBJ2-5; D uncertain. V lost 0 bases to trimming and J lost 2 bases, with 17 bases between them. Germline V gene lookup returns CDR1 SGDLS and CDR2 YYNGEE. CDR3 size: 17 residues. CDR3 sequence: CASSVAGLNSPQETQYF. CDR3 coding DNA: TGTGCCAGCAGCGTAGCTGGGTTAAATAGCCCACAAGAGACCCAGTACTTC.

The chain couples TRBV7-2 to TRBJ2-7, with D perhaps matching TRBD1 or TRBD2 (5 bases each). CDR1 and CDR2 from the germline V gene are SGHTA and FQGNSA. This CDR3 region has 16 residues. Trimming stripped 4 bases from V and 3 bases from J, with 19 bases between. CDR3 amino acids: CASSSGLSGANYEQYF. The CDR3 DNA follows: TGTGCCAGCAGCTCAGGGCTAAGCGGAGCTAACTACGAGCAGTACTTC.

CDR3 sequence reads: CASSFGQGDYGYTF. In nucleotides, the CDR3 is TGTGCCAGCAGTTTTGGACAGGGGGACTATGGCTACACCTTC. This chain joins TRBV6-5 and TRBJ1-2, with 10 nucleotides matching TRBD1. J was trimmed by 3 bases and V by 4 bases; bases with no gene match: 2. Germline-derived CDR1 and CDR2 are MNHEY and SVGAGI. The CDR3 is made up of 14 amino acids.

J is TRBJ1-2 and V is TRBV13, with 10 bases fitting TRBD1. The CDR3 runs to 16 residues. CDR1 and CDR2 (germline): PRHDT, FYEKMQ (reference sequence). V shed 2 bases and J 7 bases; nucleotides not matched to a gene: 10. The CDR3 sequence: CASSLPGTGELGGYTF. CDR3 DNA sequence: TGTGCCAGCAGCTTACCAGGGACAGGGGAGCTCGGTGGCTACACCTTC. Full variable domain (missing parts from reference TRBV13 and TRBJ1-2): AAGVIQSPRHLIKEKRETATLKCYPIPRHDTVYWYQQGPGQDPQFLISFYEKMQSDKGSIPDRFSAQQFSDYHSELNMSSLELGDSALYFCASSLPGTGELGGYTFGSGTRLTVV.

The gene calls are TRBV11-2 and TRBJ1-5; 7 positions agree with TRBD1. The V gene end was trimmed by 5 bases and the J gene end by 6 bases; junction bases not matched to a gene: 7. Germline V lookup: CDR1 SGHAT, CDR2 FQNNGV. CDR3 length: 14 residues. In DNA, the CDR3 is TGTGCCAGCAGCCCCCTGACAGGGCGTCAGCCCCAGCATTTT. Its translation is CASSPLTGRQPQHF.

The chain links TRBV4-2 to TRBJ2-1, with 10 bases matching TRBD2. J lost 6 bases, V lost 0 bases, and 11 bases had no gene match. This CDR3 contains 18 residues. Per the germline V gene, CDR1 is LGHNA and CDR2 is YNFKEQ. CDR3 DNA sequence: TGTGCCAGCAGCCAAGAGGGGCCAGACACTAGCGGGGCCAATGAGCAGTTCTTC. As protein: CASSQEGPDTSGANEQFF.

The V call is TRBV28, the J call TRBJ1-4; 8 bases align to TRBD1. This CDR3 region has 15 residues. Per germline, CDR1 MDHEN and CDR2 SYDVKM. The trim removed 5 bases at V and 6 bases at J, leaving 8 bases unmatched. CDR3 sequence: CASSTDRDDHEKLFF. DNA of the CDR3: TGTGCCAGCAGTACGGACAGGGATGATCATGAAAAACTGTTTTTT.

The chain recombines TRBV6-6 with TRBJ1-2; D gene uncertain. The CDR3 sequence is 11 residues long. Germline CDR1 reads MNHNY; CDR2 reads SVGAGI (reference sequence). V lost 0 bases and J lost 7, with 3 bases in between. Here the CDR3 DNA reads TGTGCCAGCAGTTACTCTGTTGGCTACACCTTC. Encoded protein: CASSYSVGYTF.

The chain recombines TRBV9 with TRBJ1-2, with D uncertain. In germline, CDR1 is SGDLS, CDR2 YYNGEE. Trimming took 4 bases from V and 8 from J, leaving 12 bases between them. This CDR3 region has 12 residues. CDR3 residues: CASSLGSAGYTF. Here the CDR3 DNA reads TGTGCCAGCAGCCTGGGGTCAGCGGGCTACACCTTC.